The next 31 T cell receptor beta chains were all read from a single sample in a study of blood T cell repertoires in COVID-19. Data came from immunoSEQ multiplex PCR; TCRdb stores just in-frame clones and leaves some out. The data contain a few hundred thousand clones, approximately 85% of them seen just once; the ten biggest clones take up 0.7% to 0.85%. The sample was peripheral blood. The receptor set was obtained from a woman aged 25 to 39 with acute or convalescent COVID-19.

V usage is TRBV7-9 and J usage is TRBJ2-1, with 10 positions matching TRBD2. CDR3 length: 15 amino acids. The V segment lost 2 bases and the J segment 4 bases; nucleotides outside the gene matches: 2. Germline CDR1 SEHNR, CDR2 FQNEAQ (reference sequence). CDR3 nucleotides: TGTGCCAGCAGCTTATCGGGACTAGCGTACAATGAGCAGTTCTTC. This encodes CASSLSGLAYNEQFF.

J is TRBJ1-1 and V is TRBV27; 8 nucleotides align to TRBD1. The V gene's germline CDR1 is MNHEY and CDR2 SMNVEV (reference sequence). The V and J ends lost 6 bases and 10 bases, in that order; junction bases with no gene match: 10. The CDR3 has 13 residues. CDR3 in amino acids: CASSLTGGRGAFF. In DNA, the CDR3 is TGTGCCAGCAGCCTAACAGGGGGTAGAGGAGCTTTCTTT.

The chain combines TRBV6-5 with TRBJ2-7, with a possible D match to TRBD1 (6 bases). Deletions cut 6 bases from V and 1 base from J, with 16 bases between. Germline CDR1 MNHEY, CDR2 SVGAGI. The CDR3 runs 15 residues. Written as DNA, the CDR3 is TGTGCCAGCAGCCGTACAGGGTTCTCTTCCTACGAGCAGTACTTC. As protein: CASSRTGFSSYEQYF.

This chain uses TRBV7-8 with TRBJ2-7, with 10 bases matching TRBD2. After removal of 1 base from V and 3 bases from J, the junction contained 15 bases not matched to a gene. The CDR3 extends over 19 amino acids. The V gene's germline CDR1 is SGHVS and CDR2 FQNEAQ. This CDR3 is CASSLVGSGRATFHYEQYF. CDR3 nucleotides: TGTGCCAGCAGCTTAGTTGGCAGCGGGAGGGCCACGTTTCACTACGAGCAGTACTTC.

This chain uses TRBV25-1 with TRBJ1-5; D is uncertain. Trimming removed 5 bases at V and 3 bases at J, with 8 bases between. CDR3 length: 13 amino acids. CDR1 is MGHDK and CDR2 is SYGVNS in the germline V gene. In DNA, the CDR3 is TGTGCCAGCAGTACCCACTTCAATCAGCCCCAGCATTTT. This gives the protein CASSTHFNQPQHF.

V is TRBV2 and J is TRBJ2-7; D gene unclear. CDR3 length equals 12 residues. CDR1 is SNHLY and CDR2 is FYNNEI in the germline V gene. The ends were cut back, 4 bases at V and 7 bases at J, with 11 bases in the middle. The CDR3 protein is CASSALPREQYF. For the CDR3, the DNA is TGTGCCAGCAGTGCACTACCGCGGGAGCAGTACTTC.

The chain's CDR3 is CASGRAIQTQYF. DNA for the CDR3: TGTGCCAGCGGGAGGGCGATTCAGACCCAGTACTTC. The chain joins TRBV11-3 to TRBJ2-5, with 7 bases matching TRBD2. The CDR3 is made up of 12 amino acids. The junction had 6 bases not matched to a gene; V was cut back by 8 bases and J by 6 bases. Germline loops: CDR1 SGHNT, CDR2 YENEEA.

The CDR3 reads CASSLGQIYGYTF. Here the CDR3 DNA reads TGTGCCAGTAGCCTTGGACAGATCTATGGCTACACCTTC. This chain connects TRBV19 to TRBJ1-2; maybe TRBD1 (6 bases). Trimming removed 6 bases at V and 4 bases at J, with 12 bases between. This CDR3 contains 13 residues. The germline CDR1 and CDR2 sequences are LNHDA and SQIVND (reference sequence). Variable domain in full (rest from reference TRBV19 and TRBJ1-2): DGGITQSPKYLFRKEGQNVTLSCEQNLNHDAMYWYRQDPGQGLRLIYYSQIVNDFQKGDIAEGYSVSREKKESFPLTVTSAQKNPTAFYLCASSLGQIYGYTFGSGTRLTVV.

This chain links TRBV10-3 with TRBJ1-3; D remains unclear. Germline assignment: CDR1 ENHRY and CDR2 SYGVKD. The CDR3 is 13 amino acids. V lost 3 bases, J lost 3 bases, and 6 bases lay in between. CDR3 bases: TGTGCCATCAGTGACGGACTTGGAAACACCATATATTTT. This translates into CAISDGLGNTIYF.

The J gene is TRBJ1-2, the V gene TRBV12-3 or TRBV12-4, with D tentatively TRBD1 (6 bases). This CDR3 is built from 13 residues. Trimming left V 6 bases short and J 1 base short, with 9 bases between. The CDR3 loop reads CASRPGVNYGYTF. Here the CDR3 DNA reads TGTGCCAGCAGACCAGGGGTTAACTATGGCTACACCTTC.

This clone appeared a single time. This chain links TRBV14 with TRBJ2-3; D perhaps matches TRBD2 (5 bases). The germline V gene has CDR1 SGHDN and CDR2 FVKESK. The CDR3 runs to 16 residues. V dropped 1 base and J dropped 2 bases, with 13 bases sitting between them. Written as DNA, the CDR3 is TGTGCCAGCAGCCAAGCCCCCGTAGCGACCACAGATACGCAGTATTTT. Its protein product is CASSQAPVATTDTQYF.

The rearrangement joins TRBV6-2 or TRBV6-3 to TRBJ2-5, with 12 bases fitting TRBD1. The CDR3 sequence is 15 residues long. With 2 bases clipped from V and 4 bases from J, the junction kept 2 bases outside the gene matches. CDR1 and CDR2 (germline): MNHEY, SVGEGT. DNA of the CDR3: TGTGCCAGCAGTTACGGGACAGGGGGCGGAGAGACCCAGTACTTC. Protein: CASSYGTGGGETQYF.

The V call is TRBV6-6, the J call TRBJ2-7; 12 nucleotides align to TRBD2. CDR3 length: 16 amino acids. Per the germline V gene, CDR1 is MNHNY and CDR2 is SVGAGI (reference sequence). V shed 8 bases, J shed 0 bases, and the junction held 8 bases outside the gene matches. CDR3 residues: CASYGTSGLDSYEQYF. CDR3 in DNA: TGTGCCAGCTACGGGACTAGCGGGTTAGACTCCTACGAGCAGTACTTC.

The gene calls are TRBV9 and TRBJ1-1, with D maybe TRBD1 (6 bases). Trimming took off 3 bases at V and 1 base at J, with 13 bases between the two ends. The CDR3 covers 15 residues. The germline V gene encodes CDR1 SGDLS and CDR2 YYNGEE. CDR3 protein: CASSAADSSNTEAFF. CDR3 coding DNA: TGTGCCAGCAGCGCAGCGGACAGTTCGAACACTGAAGCTTTCTTT.

J is TRBJ2-7 and V is TRBV6-5; the match to TRBD1 covers 9 bases. Trimming cost V 5 bases and J 1 base; bases outside gene matches: 6. This CDR3 comprises 15 residues. In germline, CDR1 is MNHEY, CDR2 SVGAGI. CDR3 nucleotides: TGTGCCAGCAGTACCGGGGGACAGGGTTCCTACGAGCAGTACTTC. This sequence encodes CASSTGGQGSYEQYF.

With respect to this clone: Within the sample, other DNA sequences also encode this same CDR3. The chain joins TRBV6-2 or TRBV6-3 to TRBJ2-7; 7 bases fit TRBD1. The junction had 3 bases not matched to a gene; V was cut back by 3 bases and J by 1 base. Per germline, CDR1 MNHEY and CDR2 SVGEGT. The CDR3 loop spans 14 amino acids. Written as DNA, the CDR3 is TGTGCCAGCAGTTATTTACAGGGGTCCTACGAGCAGTACTTC. Protein: CASSYLQGSYEQYF.

The V and J genes are TRBV3-1 (or the pseudogene TRBV3-2) and TRBJ2-1; TRBD2 agrees at 9 bases. There are 13 residues in the CDR3. V was clipped by 4 bases and J by 15 bases; unmatched bases: 10. Per the germline V gene, CDR1 is LGHDT and CDR2 is YNNKEL (reference sequence). CDR3 coding DNA: TGTGCCAGCAGCCGCTCTGGGGCGGGAGGGCCGTTCTTC. Protein product: CASSRSGAGGPFF.

The chain couples TRBV11-3 to TRBJ1-6, with D possibly TRBD1 on 5 matching bases. The CDR3 contains 15 residues. Trimming took 4 bases from V and 4 from J, leaving 11 bases between them. Germline CDR1 reads SGHNT; CDR2 reads YENEEA. The CDR3 is CASSSMAGYNSPLHF. CDR3 in DNA: TGTGCCAGCAGCTCCATGGCAGGGTATAATTCACCCCTCCACTTT.

This clone was found once. The chain links TRBV11-3 to TRBJ2-7, with 15 bases fitting TRBD2. The germline V gene has CDR1 SGHNT and CDR2 YENEEA. The V segment lost 5 bases and the J segment 3 bases; nucleotides outside the gene matches: 11. This CDR3 is 18 amino acids long. The CDR3 here is CASSQRTSGRAMRYEQYF. In DNA form, the CDR3 reads TGTGCCAGCAGCCAACGGACTAGCGGGAGGGCCATGCGCTACGAGCAGTACTTC. The complete variable domain, with remaining parts taken from reference TRBV11-3 and TRBJ2-7, reads EAGVVQSPRYKIIEKKQPVAFWCNPISGHNTLYWYLQNLGQGPELLIRYENEEAVDDSQLPKDRFSAERLKGVDSTLKIQPAELGDSAVYLCASSQRTSGRAMRYEQYFGPGTRLTVT.

The chain couples TRBV9 to TRBJ1-5; D gene unclear. The germline V gene has CDR1 SGDLS and CDR2 YYNGEE. The CDR3 length is 13 residues. Trimming pared 4 bases from V and 1 base from J, leaving 6 bases between. CDR3 in DNA: TGTGCCAGCAGCCGCGGAAGCAATCAGCCCCAGCATTTT. Translation: CASSRGSNQPQHF. The full variable domain, completed using reference TRBV9 and TRBJ1-5, is DSGVTQTPKHLITATGQRVTLRCSPRSGDLSVYWYQQSLDQGLQFLIQYYNGEERAKGNILERFSAQQFPDLHSELNLSSLELGDSALYFCASSRGSNQPQHFGDGTRLSIL.

The chain carries TRBV10-3 and TRBJ1-1; D remains ambiguous. Per the germline V gene, CDR1 is ENHRY and CDR2 is SYGVKD. Trimming cost V 2 bases and J 4 bases, with 8 bases left between them. The CDR3 consists of 13 residues. CDR3 coding DNA: TGTGCCATCAGTGAGCGGGGTTTCACTGAAGCTTTCTTT. It codes for CAISERGFTEAFF.

V and J are TRBV7-9 and TRBJ2-1; 11 nucleotides match TRBD2. This CDR3 has 15 amino acids. Trimming removed 6 bases from V and 7 bases from J; junction bases left unmatched: 8. The V gene's germline CDR1 is SEHNR and CDR2 FQNEAQ (reference sequence). CDR3 nucleotides: TGTGCCAGCAGAGTAGCGGGAGGGGTTTGGAATGAGCAGTTCTTC. Protein product: CASRVAGGVWNEQFF.

The chain links TRBV30 to TRBJ1-5, with 7 bases matching TRBD1. Trimming took 2 bases from V and 4 from J; bases not matched to a gene: 5. CDR1 and CDR2 from the germline V gene are GTSNPN and SVGIG (reference sequence). This CDR3 has 14 amino acids. The DNA of the CDR3 is TGTGCCTGGAGTTTTGCAGGGGGGAATCAGCCCCAGCATTTT. Translated, it gives CAWSFAGGNQPQHF.

The rearrangement uses TRBV28 and TRBJ2-3, with D possibly matching TRBD2 (7 bases). Trimming removed 5 bases at V and 5 bases at J, with 11 bases between. Germline-derived CDR1 and CDR2 are MDHEN and SYDVKM. CDR3 length: 13 residues. The chain's CDR3 is CASSRGGEDTQYF. Here the CDR3 DNA reads TGTGCCAGCAGTAGGGGGGGCGAAGATACGCAGTATTTT. Filled out from reference TRBV28 and TRBJ2-3, the complete variable domain reads DVKVTQSSRYLVKRTGEKVFLECVQDMDHENMFWYRQDPGLGLRLIYFSYDVKMKEKGDIPEGYSVSREKKERFSLILESASTNQTSMYLCASSRGGEDTQYFGPGTRLTVL.

The V gene is TRBV7-2, the J gene TRBJ1-5, with D unclear. CDR3 length: 14 residues. V lost 0 bases to trimming and J lost 1 base, with 4 bases between them. Germline values: CDR1 SGHTA, CDR2 FQGNSA. The DNA for the CDR3 is TGTGCCAGCAGCTTAGCGCTAAGCAATCAGCCCCAGCATTTT. The encoded protein is CASSLALSNQPQHF.

The genes are TRBV10-3 and TRBJ1-5; D not certain. CDR3 size: 14 residues. Trimming pared 4 bases from V and 4 bases from J, leaving 11 bases between. The V gene's germline CDR1 is ENHRY and CDR2 SYGVKD. CDR3 in amino acids: CAISATGLNQPQHF. CDR3 nucleotide sequence: TGTGCCATCAGTGCGACGGGGTTAAATCAGCCCCAGCATTTT.

The chain links TRBV27 to TRBJ2-6; D not resolved. CDR1 and CDR2 (germline): MNHEY, SMNVEV (reference sequence). The length of the CDR3 is 15 residues. The ends were cut back, 2 bases at V and 2 bases at J, with 7 bases in the middle. The CDR3 here is CASSLIPTGANVLTF. The DNA for the CDR3 is TGTGCCAGCAGTTTAATTCCTACTGGGGCCAACGTCCTGACTTTC. The entire variable domain, with the rest obtained from reference TRBV27 and TRBJ2-6, is as follows: EAQVTQNPRYLITVTGKKLTVTCSQNMNHEYMSWYRQDPGLGLRQIYYSMNVEVTDKGDVPEGYKVSRKEKRNFPLILESPSPNQTSLYFCASSLIPTGANVLTFGAGSRLTVL.

The chain carries TRBV3-1 (or the pseudogene TRBV3-2) and TRBJ2-7, with D perhaps TRBD2 (6 bases). Trimming removed 1 base at V and 2 bases at J, with 9 bases between. Germline CDR1 and CDR2: LGHDT and YNNKEL (reference sequence). The CDR3 spans 14 residues. CDR3 sequence reads: CASSQVGGTYEQYF. DNA of the CDR3: TGTGCCAGCAGCCAAGTCGGCGGGACCTACGAGCAGTACTTC.

Remarks on this clone: Different DNA sequences within this sample yield the same CDR3. The V call is TRBV9, the J call TRBJ2-1; the D gene is possibly TRBD1 (5 bases). In germline, CDR1 is SGDLS, CDR2 YYNGEE. The CDR3 sequence is 14 residues long. Trimming removed 2 bases at V and 2 bases at J, with 8 bases between. The CDR3 here is CASSVSGTYNEQFF. The CDR3 bases are TGTGCCAGCAGCGTTTCAGGGACCTACAATGAGCAGTTCTTC.

In regard to this clone: The same CDR3 can be traced to other DNA sequences in this sample. The rearrangement uses TRBV12-3 or TRBV12-4 and TRBJ1-1, with a weak D call TRBD1 (6 bases). The length of the CDR3 is 12 residues. Trimming took 3 bases from V and 5 from J, leaving 7 bases between them. The CDR3 loop reads CASSLQGTEAFF. CDR3 DNA: TGTGCCAGCAGTTTGCAGGGGACTGAAGCTTTCTTT.

The V and J genes are TRBV20-1 and TRBJ2-5, with D maybe TRBD1 (6 bases). Trimming took off 5 bases at V and 9 bases at J, with 13 bases between the two ends. Germline CDR1 reads DFQATT; CDR2 reads SNEGSKA (reference sequence). This CDR3 region has 11 residues. As DNA, the CDR3 is TGCAGTGCTTTTCTAAAGGGGGCCCAGTACTTC. It codes for CSAFLKGAQYF.